What follows describes a single T cell receptor beta chain. This sample is drawn from a study of shared clonotypes between healthy human individuals. The CDR3 is made up of 16 amino acids. An assay was performed, and its level was deep. Profiling relied on immunoSEQ multiplex PCR, and the TCRdb table lists in-frame clones only, not all of them. The sample yields 640,000 or so clones, about three quarters seen once. The origin of this receptor is a woman in her twenties or thirties in good health. The sample consisted of memory CD4+ T cells sorted from blood. The subset is: CD45RA-negative fraction. V gene TRBV21-1 combines with J gene TRBJ1-5. TRBV21-1 is tagged as a pseudogene. The CDR3 nucleotides read TGTGCCAGCAGCAAACAGGGGGGGGACAAAAATCAGCCCCAGCATTTT. Protein sequence: CASSKQGGDKNQPQHF.